Included here is one T cell receptor (beta chain) sequence, with context. Its antigen is not yet known. One base away there is no much larger clone; base qualities are not given. The record originates from a study of blood T cell repertoires in COVID-19 (dated by TCRdb to the early 2020s). In the study overall: Collaborator samples came from the United States, Italy and Spain and covered acute and convalescent phases of COVID-19. The prospective study material was composed of cDNA or gDNA derived from T cells, B-cell-depleted T cells, or PBMCs. The dataset comprised deeply sampled blood TCRbeta repertoires from subjects exposed to, actively infected with, or recovered from COVID-19. The repertoires were released in a freely available public database intended as a resource for research on the immune response to SARS-CoV-2. The samples were drawn from two sources: the first 160 participants of the ongoing ImmuneRACE study, and 1,000 to 1,500 subjects contributed by 6 global collaborators. Sample metadata almost always included a de-identified subject ID, COVID-19 status, age in years and sex. Where HLA class I and class II types were available, the types were taken from metadata supplied by the sample provider, not from assay-based typing.

The collaborating institutions used their own protocols to collect whole blood in K2EDTA tubes. For TCRbeta analysis, collaborators shipped samples as frozen whole blood, isolated PBMCs, or DNA extracted from either of those sample types. Based on the germline V gene (reference sequence), the CDR1 and CDR2 sequences are MNHEY and SMNVEV. V loses 3 bases, J loses 0 bases, and the germline ends lie 8 bases apart. From the cysteine up to the phenylalanine, the CDR3 has a length of 14 residues. The entry retains the CDR3 DNA only, 42 bases that are in frame from base 1. On the study overall, not on this receptor specifically: The amount of clinical and demographic metadata varied by source and participant and was provided uncurated.

TCRbeta CDR3 regions were amplified from genomic DNA using the immunoSEQ Assay, a bias-controlled multiplex PCR. The original pipeline was this. Nucleated cell counts per sample were estimated from amplification of reference gene primers within the assay. To quantify the absolute abundance of each unique TCRbeta CDR3 rearrangement, sequence reads were collapsed and filtered. For each sample, productive Simpson clonality was calculated as the square root of Simpson's diversity index across productive rearrangements. Held by TCRdb, this immuneACCESS table contains in-frame sequences only and omits some clones. Under half of the omission traces to an unresolved V gene where checked; the cause of the rest is unknown. The V and J calls and the clone size are those of that table, but D and trimming were determined from the DNA. This sample has tens of thousands of clones in its table, and around 77% of those were observed once. The top ten clonotypes cover roughly 22% of the sample.

This TCR was recovered from a man older than 75 with active or convalescent COVID-19. The sequence is built from TRBV27 and TRBJ1-1, with no reliable assignment of the D segment. Sequenced input: peripheral blood. The CDR3 region has the sequence CASSFEGLNTEAFF. The DNA sequence follows: TGTGCCAGCAGTTTTGAGGGCCTGAACACTGAAGCTTTCTTT.